This entry describes one TCR beta chain. Its target is not known. The sample comes from a study of T-cell reconstitution after alpha-beta-depleted transplantation in children. Overall study findings and caveats: Surviving recipient T cells and thymic progenitors accounted for the high day-60 TCRbeta diversity observed in some patients. T-cell counts and diversity at one year following transplant were attributed mainly to newly produced T cells. Reportedly, roughly two months post-transplant, alpha-beta T cells arose from several hundred expanded graft clones.

TCRbeta library construction was performed incorporating unique molecular identifiers. TCRdb re-analysed the PCR reads in MiXCR, keeping a single row per CDR3 protein. This sample has about 230,000 distinct CDR3 sequences, with roughly 11% found just once. The CDR3 consists of 13 residues. J lost 5 bases, V lost 3 bases, and 4 bases had no gene match. Looked up from germline, CDR1 is DFQATT and CDR2 is SNEGSKA (reference sequence). V usage is TRBV20-1 and J usage is TRBJ2-3, with TRBD1 identical over 8 bases. The sample consisted of PBMCs, taken before TCRalphabeta/CD19-depleted stem cell transplant. The sequence came from a child younger than two with acute myeloid leukemia, due to receive a stem cell transplant. CDR3 amino acids: CSARSTGEDTQYF. CDR3 DNA sequence: TGCAGTGCTAGGTCGACAGGGGAAGATACGCAGTATTTT.